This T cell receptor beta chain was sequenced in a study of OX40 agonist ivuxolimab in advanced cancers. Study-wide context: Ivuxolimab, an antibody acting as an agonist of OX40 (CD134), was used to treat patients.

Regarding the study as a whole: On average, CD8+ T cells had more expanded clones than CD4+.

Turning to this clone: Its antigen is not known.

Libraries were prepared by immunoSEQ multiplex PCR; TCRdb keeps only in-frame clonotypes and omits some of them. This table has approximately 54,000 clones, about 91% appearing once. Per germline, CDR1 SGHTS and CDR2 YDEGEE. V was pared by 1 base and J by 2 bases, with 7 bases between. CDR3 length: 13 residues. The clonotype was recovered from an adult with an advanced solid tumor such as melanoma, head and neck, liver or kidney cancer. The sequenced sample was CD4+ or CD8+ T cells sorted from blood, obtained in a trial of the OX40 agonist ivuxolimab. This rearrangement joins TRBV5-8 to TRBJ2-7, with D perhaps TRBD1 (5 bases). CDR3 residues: CASSLIQAYEQYF. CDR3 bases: TGTGCCAGCAGCTTGATACAGGCCTACGAGCAGTACTTC. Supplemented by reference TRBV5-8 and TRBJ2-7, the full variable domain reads EAGVTQSPTHLIKTRGQQATLRCSPISGHTSVYWYQQALGLGLQFLLWYDEGEERNRGNFPPRFSGRQFPNYSSELNVNALELEDSALYLCASSLIQAYEQYFGPGTRLTVT.